One sample yielded the 30 T cell receptor beta chains listed below, sequenced in a study of cytomegalovirus exposure and HLA in healthy donors. The primer mix had 60 Vbeta and 13 Jbeta primers. Libraries were prepared by immunoSEQ multiplex PCR; TCRdb keeps only in-frame clonotypes and omits some of them. The table records 200,000 to 250,000 clones, 65% to 90% of them present only once. The sample comprised PBMCs. The receptors were gathered from a girl aged 10 to 17 in good health and CMV-seronegative.

The rearrangement uses TRBV6-5 and TRBJ1-4, with TRBD1 matching over 8 bases. Germline loops: CDR1 MNHEY, CDR2 SVGAGI. Trimming at V came to 6 bases and at J to 6 bases, leaving 9 bases not matched to a gene. The CDR3 spans 15 residues. The CDR3 is CASRAGGTGHEKLFF. The DNA of the CDR3 is TGTGCCAGCAGGGCCGGAGGGACAGGTCATGAAAAACTGTTTTTT.

This chain uses TRBV5-4 with TRBJ2-3; D unclear. Germline CDR1 SGHNT, CDR2 YYREEE (reference sequence). Trimming removed 7 bases at V and 2 bases at J, with 26 bases between. The CDR3 contains 18 residues. The chain's CDR3 is CASSREVALIGSTDTQYF. The CDR3 DNA is TGTGCCAGCTCCCGAGAGGTCGCACTTATTGGATCCACAGATACGCAGTATTTT.

The table lists this clone with a few counts. The J gene is TRBJ2-3, the V gene TRBV2; D perhaps matches TRBD1 (5 bases). This CDR3 is built from 15 residues. Trimming removed 5 bases from V and 3 bases from J, with 15 bases in between. The germline V gene has CDR1 SNHLY and CDR2 FYNNEI. CDR3 sequence (DNA): TGTGCCAGCAGTTTAGGGGATCTGCGGACAGATACGCAGTATTTT. The encoded protein is CASSLGDLRTDTQYF.

This sequence joins TRBV27 and TRBJ1-5; possibly TRBD1 for D (5 bases). From germline, CDR1 is MNHEY and CDR2 SMNVEV (reference sequence). This CDR3 comprises 13 residues. Trimming removed 3 bases from V and 4 bases from J, with 7 bases in between. The CDR3 DNA reads as TGTGCCAGCAGTTTCAGGGTTAATCAGCCCCAGCATTTT. Its translation is CASSFRVNQPQHF.

The V gene is TRBV6-5, the J gene TRBJ2-7; D is undetermined. Per the germline V gene, CDR1 is MNHEY and CDR2 is SVGAGI. The CDR3 spans 15 residues. The ends were cut back, 6 bases at V and 0 bases at J, with 15 bases in the middle. CDR3 nucleotides: TGTGCCAGCAGATCTGAACCGACAAGCTCCTACGAGCAGTACTTC. This gives the protein CASRSEPTSSYEQYF.

This chain uses TRBV11-3 with TRBJ2-2; D may be TRBD2 (5 bases). This CDR3 region has 16 residues. Germline loops: CDR1 SGHNT, CDR2 YENEEA. V lost 5 bases to trimming and J lost 6 bases, with 19 bases between them. The chain's CDR3 is CASSASPSSSAGELFF. In nucleotides, the CDR3 is TGTGCCAGCAGCGCGAGTCCGAGTAGTAGCGCCGGGGAGCTGTTTTTT. Full variable domain (remainder filled in from reference TRBV11-3 and TRBJ2-2): EAGVVQSPRYKIIEKKQPVAFWCNPISGHNTLYWYLQNLGQGPELLIRYENEEAVDDSQLPKDRFSAERLKGVDSTLKIQPAELGDSAVYLCASSASPSSSAGELFFGEGSRLTVL.

V usage is TRBV7-9 and J usage is TRBJ2-1, with D possibly TRBD1 on 6 matching bases. The germline CDR1 and CDR2 sequences are SEHNR and FQNEAQ (reference sequence). This CDR3 region has 14 residues. V dropped 5 bases and J dropped 6 bases, with 14 bases sitting between them. CDR3 in amino acids: CASSMAGTSNEQFF. The CDR3 DNA sequence: TGTGCCAGCAGCATGGCCGGGACATCCAATGAGCAGTTCTTC.

The V call is TRBV9, the J call TRBJ1-1, with TRBD1 matching 11 bases. The V gene's germline CDR1 is SGDLS and CDR2 YYNGEE. With V trimmed by 4 bases and J by 7 bases, 15 bases remained unmatched. This CDR3 spans 17 amino acids. The CDR3 here is CASSLRTGGAVGDEAFF. For the CDR3, the DNA is TGTGCCAGCAGCCTCCGGACAGGGGGCGCAGTAGGGGATGAAGCTTTCTTT.

This chain joins TRBV11-2 and TRBJ1-3, with D hard to call. Germline V gene lookup returns CDR1 SGHAT and CDR2 FQNNGV. V was shortened by 1 base and J by 3 bases, with 13 bases between the two germline ends. This CDR3 region has 16 residues. The CDR3, as DNA: TGTGCCAGCAGCTTAGGTCCGGGTCCAATTGGAAACACCATATATTTT. Its translation: CASSLGPGPIGNTIYF.

V gene TRBV9 combines with J gene TRBJ1-1, with D possibly being TRBD1 (5 bases). The length of the CDR3 is 13 residues. The V gene's germline CDR1 is SGDLS and CDR2 YYNGEE. The V gene lost 4 bases and the J gene lost 5 bases, with 12 bases spanning the gap. The CDR3 protein is CASSPGGGTEAFF. The DNA of the CDR3 is TGTGCCAGCAGCCCAGGTGGGGGGACTGAAGCTTTCTTT.

The chain joins TRBV28 to TRBJ1-1; 7 bases agree with TRBD1. Germline CDR1 is MDHEN and CDR2 is SYDVKM. With 6 bases clipped from V and 11 bases from J, the junction kept 24 bases outside the gene matches. CDR3 length: 17 amino acids. The CDR3 spells CASRQRRTGRNDVSAFF. Here the CDR3 DNA reads TGTGCCAGCAGACAGCGCAGGACAGGCCGGAATGACGTATCTGCTTTCTTT.

This chain connects TRBV2 to TRBJ2-3; 7 bases are shared with TRBD1. The length of the CDR3 is 14 residues. V lost 6 bases and J lost 2; bases outside the gene matches: 5. Germline V gene sequence: CDR1 SNHLY, CDR2 FYNNEI. The CDR3 DNA reads as TGTGCCAGCAGAATACAGGGGCTCACAGATACGCAGTATTTT. Translated: CASRIQGLTDTQYF.

The rearrangement joins TRBV5-1 to TRBJ2-7, with TRBD2 matching 7 bases. The V segment lost 0 bases and the J segment 1 base; nucleotides outside the gene matches: 1. The CDR3 runs 14 residues. Germline values: CDR1 SGHRS, CDR2 YFSETQ. CDR3 loop: CASSLGDYSYEQYF. CDR3 coding DNA: TGCGCCAGCAGCTTGGGGGACTATTCCTACGAGCAGTACTTC.

The chain recombines TRBV2 with TRBJ2-1, with TRBD1 identical over 9 bases. Trimming at V came to 10 bases and at J to 8 bases, leaving 12 bases not matched to a gene. Germline CDR1 and CDR2: SNHLY and FYNNEI. The CDR3 loop spans 14 amino acids. CDR3 region: CATGIGTGYDEQFF. CDR3 sequence (DNA): TGTGCCACCGGGATCGGGACAGGGTATGATGAGCAGTTCTTC.

The chain employs TRBV29-1 and TRBJ2-5, with 10 bases that match TRBD1. After removal of 6 bases from V and 1 base from J, the junction contained 2 bases not matched to a gene. The CDR3 is 13 amino acids. Per the germline V gene, CDR1 is SQVTM and CDR2 is ANQGSEA. CDR3 region: CSVWTGGQETQYF. In DNA form, the CDR3 reads TGCAGCGTCTGGACAGGGGGCCAAGAGACCCAGTACTTC.

The V call is TRBV4-2, the J call TRBJ1-3, with D uncertain. The CDR3 has 14 residues. Germline CDR1 reads LGHNA; CDR2 reads YNFKEQ. Trimming shortened V by 2 bases and J by 0 bases, and 5 bases separated the two germline ends. In DNA form, the CDR3 reads TGTGCCAGCAGCCAATCGTTCTCTGGAAACACCATATATTTT. Translating gives CASSQSFSGNTIYF.

CDR3 residues: CASSTTDRVRPGYTF. Written as DNA, the CDR3 is TGTGCCAGCAGTACCACGGACAGGGTCAGGCCGGGCTACACCTTC. J is TRBJ1-2 and V is TRBV6-1, with 8 positions matching TRBD1. V dropped 5 bases and J dropped 8; count of bases not matched to a gene: 13. The CDR3 is 15 amino acids. Germline assignment: CDR1 MNHNS and CDR2 SASEGT.

The chain joins TRBV7-2 to TRBJ2-2; 11 bases fit TRBD1. The CDR3 sequence is 16 residues long. After removal of 3 bases from V and 5 bases from J, the junction contained 5 bases not matched to a gene. CDR1 and CDR2 from the germline V gene are SGHTA and FQGNSA. The CDR3 DNA is TGTGCCAGCAGCTTCAGGACAGGGGGCAAGACCGGGGAGCTGTTTTTT. This sequence encodes CASSFRTGGKTGELFF.

This chain joins TRBV7-2 and TRBJ1-1; tentatively, D is TRBD1 (5 bases). V was trimmed by 7 bases and J by 4 bases, leaving 25 bases between them. The CDR3 has 17 amino acids. Germline V gene lookup returns CDR1 SGHTA and CDR2 FQGNSA. The CDR3 coding sequence is TGTGCCAGCATCCACCCCGGGGGGTGGGTGGCAAGCACTGAAGCTTTCTTT. Translation gives CASIHPGGWVASTEAFF.

The CDR3 region has the DNA TGTGCCAGCAGCAAAAGGATGACAGGGGCGGTAAGCGAGCAGTACTTC. It yields the protein CASSKRMTGAVSEQYF. This chain uses TRBV5-6 with TRBJ2-7, with 8 bases that match TRBD1. CDR3 size: 16 residues. Trimming took 4 bases from V and 6 from J; bases not matched to a gene: 15. Germline CDR1 reads SGHDT; CDR2 reads YYEEEE.

The V call is TRBV4-2, the J call TRBJ1-2, with 8 bases lining up with TRBD1. Germline V gives CDR1 LGHNA, CDR2 YNFKEQ. The CDR3 spans 18 residues. With V trimmed by 0 bases and J by 4 bases, 13 bases remained unmatched. The CDR3 loop reads CASSQDLGQGALLYGYTF. The CDR3 bases are TGTGCCAGCAGCCAAGATCTGGGGCAGGGGGCGCTTCTCTATGGCTACACCTTC.

The chain recombines TRBV7-9 with TRBJ1-6; 7 nucleotides line up with TRBD1. The CDR3 length is 16 residues. Losses at the gene ends were 5 bases for V and 8 bases for J; bases not matched to a gene: 12. The V gene's germline CDR1 is SEHNR and CDR2 FQNEAQ (reference sequence). The chain's CDR3 is CASSHNRGPRDSPLHF. The DNA of the CDR3 is TGTGCCAGCAGCCATAACAGGGGCCCTAGGGATTCACCCCTCCACTTT.

The chain uses TRBV7-2 and TRBJ2-4; D might be TRBD1 (6 bases). Germline V gives CDR1 SGHTA, CDR2 FQGNSA. This CDR3 is built from 18 residues. Between the trimmed V and J ends, which lost 5 bases and 2 bases, there was a span of 22 bases. The CDR3 sequence: CASSREEQGPFTKNIQYF. The CDR3 DNA follows: TGTGCCAGCAGCCGCGAAGAACAGGGTCCGTTTACCAAAAACATTCAGTACTTC.

This clone appeared once. V gene TRBV7-8 combines with J gene TRBJ1-5; possible D gene TRBD1, 5 bases. This CDR3 is 15 amino acids long. The germline V gene encodes CDR1 SGHVS and CDR2 FQNEAQ. Trimming shortened V by 1 base and J by 1 base, and 8 bases separated the two germline ends. This CDR3 reads CASSLVGGSNQPQHF. The CDR3 DNA reads as TGTGCCAGCAGCTTAGTTGGGGGGAGCAATCAGCCCCAGCATTTT.

This clone was recorded a few times. The DNA for the CDR3 is TGTGCCAGCAGCCTGAAGGGAGGAACAGATACGCAGTATTTT. It is translated as CASSLKGGTDTQYF. The rearrangement uses TRBV7-9 and TRBJ2-3, with a weak D call TRBD2 (6 bases). Germline V CDR1 and CDR2: SEHNR, FQNEAQ (reference sequence). The CDR3 covers 14 residues. The germline V and J ends were trimmed by 5 bases and 3 bases, with 12 bases remaining between them.

There are a few counts of this clone. This chain links TRBV6-1 with TRBJ2-2; possibly TRBD2 for D (6 bases). Trimming removed 9 bases from V and 0 bases from J, with 11 bases in between. This CDR3 region has 14 residues. Germline-derived CDR1 and CDR2 are MNHNS and SASEGT. CDR3 sequence: CASPGGANTGELFF. For the CDR3, the DNA is TGTGCCAGTCCCGGCGGGGCGAACACCGGGGAGCTGTTTTTT.

V usage is TRBV28 and J usage is TRBJ1-5; a weak D match, TRBD1 (6 bases). The CDR3 is 16 amino acids. Germline loops: CDR1 MDHEN, CDR2 SYDVKM. V was shortened by 3 bases and J by 5 bases, with 17 bases between the two germline ends. The CDR3 sequence is CASSFTREGEHQPQHF. CDR3 in DNA: TGTGCCAGCAGTTTTACCAGGGAGGGGGAGCATCAGCCCCAGCATTTT. Combining the CDR3 with reference TRBV28 and TRBJ1-5 gives the whole variable domain DVKVTQSSRYLVKRTGEKVFLECVQDMDHENMFWYRQDPGLGLRLIYFSYDVKMKEKGDIPEGYSVSREKKERFSLILESASTNQTSMYLCASSFTREGEHQPQHFGDGTRLSIL.

The V and J genes are TRBV19 and TRBJ1-5; TRBD1 aligns across 10 bases. CDR1 is LNHDA and CDR2 is SQIVND in the germline V gene (reference sequence). The CDR3 covers 16 residues. Trimming removed 9 bases from V and 7 bases from J; junction bases left unmatched: 15. The CDR3 loop is CASLSPGQGLGQPQHF. Here the CDR3 DNA reads TGTGCCAGCCTATCTCCGGGACAGGGGTTAGGACAGCCCCAGCATTTT.

The chain has TRBV29-1 and TRBJ1-1; D is unclear. Per the germline V gene, CDR1 is SQVTM and CDR2 is ANQGSEA. There are 13 residues in the CDR3. The V end was cut by 2 bases, the J end by 1 base, with 8 bases between. Here the CDR3 reads CSVEFGGNTEAFF. As DNA, the CDR3 is TGCAGCGTTGAATTTGGAGGGAACACTGAAGCTTTCTTT. Full variable domain (remainder filled in from reference TRBV29-1 and TRBJ1-1): SAVISQKPSRDICQRGTSLTIQCQVDSQVTMMFWYRQQPGQSLTLIATANQGSEATYESGFVIDKFPISRPNLTFSTLTVSNMSPEDSSIYLCSVEFGGNTEAFFGQGTRLTVV.

This chain connects TRBV7-2 to TRBJ2-4; D remains ambiguous. The CDR3 is 11 amino acids. Germline assignment: CDR1 SGHTA and CDR2 FQGNSA. V dropped 3 bases and J dropped 8 bases, with 5 bases sitting between them. CDR3 in DNA: TGTGCCAGCAGCTTTCTAGACATTCAGTACTTC. This gives the protein CASSFLDIQYF.